The subject of this entry is one T cell receptor beta chain. This CDR3 has 15 residues. Trimming cost V 3 bases and J 2 bases; bases outside gene matches: 6. The germline V gene encodes CDR1 WNHNN and CDR2 SYGVQD (reference sequence). The sample belongs to a study of technical replicates of blood from a few donors. Here immunoSEQ multiplex PCR was the method, and the copy in TCRdb shows in-frame clones only, minus some. The sample contains approximately 73,000 clones, 90% to 95% of which appear only once. The genes are TRBV10-1 and TRBJ2-5, with 7 bases identical to TRBD2. Sequencing used T cells isolated from PBMCs. The origin of this receptor is a human donor in good health. CDR3 in DNA: TGCGCCAGCAGTGATAACGGCGGGAGACAAGAGACCCAGTACTTC. It yields the protein CASSDNGGRQETQYF.